This T cell receptor beta chain is from a study of cytomegalovirus exposure and HLA in healthy donors. Study outcomes and limitations: Follow-up analysis seemed to connect common viral pathogens with several of the most significant clusters identified. Presence/absence results assume similar sequencing depth per donor, which may not hold. Overall, about 160 TCR beta chains were annotated as cytomegalovirus-associated.

With 5 bases clipped from V and 4 bases from J, the junction kept 9 bases outside the gene matches. Germline V gene lookup returns CDR1 SGHTA and CDR2 FQGTGA. This CDR3 has 16 residues. With regard to this clone: The target antigen is unknown.

Both 60 Vbeta primers and 13 Jbeta primers went into the PCR. TCRdb keeps only in-frame clones here, not all; method: immunoSEQ multiplex PCR. The sample comprises 65,000 to 95,000 clones, 70% to 80% of which are singletons, and 2.5% to 4% rests with the top ten. The TCR was taken from a man aged 50 to 60 in good health and CMV-seronegative. Sequencing input: PBMCs. This sequence joins TRBV7-3 and TRBJ2-1; TRBD2 aligns across 9 bases. The CDR3 bases are TGTGCCAGCAGCCCTATATATAGCGGGGGTTACAATGAGCAGTTCTTC. It yields the protein CASSPIYSGGYNEQFF.